Shown below are 5 T cell receptor beta chains from a single sample sequenced in a study of identifying expanded T cells in peripheral blood (dated by TCRdb to between 2018 and 2021). Receptors were amplified or captured by the immunoSEQ multiplex PCR assay. Here the immuneACCESS table is served through TCRdb, limited to in-frame sequences with V and J called. Missing clones are a known gap in these copies; in checked studies unresolved V genes cover under half, and the rest lacks a known reason. For this sample the table gives 75,000 to 90,000 clones, of which about 90% were detected only once. 7.3% of the sample is in the top ten clones. The source material was blood. These receptors were taken from a person aged 18 to 75 in good health.

This chain uses TRBV6-5 with TRBJ1-2; 7 positions match TRBD1. This CDR3 is built from 13 residues. Trimming at V came to 2 bases and at J to 6 bases, leaving 3 bases not matched to a gene. In germline, CDR1 is MNHEY, CDR2 SVGAGI. In nucleotides, the CDR3 is TGTGCCAGCAGTTACAACAGGGGCGATGGCTACACCTTC. Protein sequence: CASSYNRGDGYTF.

The J gene is TRBJ2-7, the V gene TRBV18; the match to TRBD1 covers 10 bases. This CDR3 comprises 16 residues. V was clipped by 5 bases and J by 5 bases; unmatched bases: 12. Germline V lookup: CDR1 KGHSH, CDR2 LQKENI. The CDR3 DNA sequence: TGTGCCAGCTCAGGGAGAGGGGACAGGGGCCCTGACGAGCAGTACTTC. Its translation: CASSGRGDRGPDEQYF.

The chain combines TRBV11-3 with TRBJ2-7; 11 nucleotides agree with TRBD2. The CDR3 is 16 amino acids. Germline V CDR1 and CDR2: SGHNT, YENEEA. Germline trimming cut 1 base from V and 3 bases from J; bases unmatched to any gene: 5. The DNA of the CDR3 is TGTGCCAGCAGCTTAGGGGGGACTAGCGGCTTCTACGAGCAGTACTTC. It yields the protein CASSLGGTSGFYEQYF.

The genes are TRBV2 and TRBJ1-1; D perhaps matches TRBD1 (5 bases). Germline V gene data show CDR1 as SNHLY and CDR2 as FYNNEI. The CDR3 consists of 14 residues. V was cut by 4 bases and J by 4 bases, with 13 bases left in between. The CDR3 is CASSGTIRGTEAFF. The CDR3, as DNA: TGTGCCAGCAGTGGGACAATTAGGGGCACTGAAGCTTTCTTT.

The gene calls are TRBV7-2 and TRBJ2-7, with D tentatively TRBD2 (6 bases). The CDR3 loop spans 15 amino acids. Per germline, CDR1 SGHTA and CDR2 FQGNSA. V was cut by 0 bases and J by 4 bases, with 13 bases left in between. This CDR3 is CASSLAGVAGYEQYF. CDR3 nucleotide sequence: TGTGCCAGCAGCTTAGCGGGAGTTGCGGGATACGAGCAGTACTTC.